This TCR beta chain was found in a study of control samples from healthy donors and cancer patients. Libraries were prepared by immunoSEQ multiplex PCR; TCRdb keeps only in-frame clonotypes and omits some of them. Here the sample spans about 110,000 clones, roughly 90% being singletons. Germline lookup yields CDR1 GTSNPN and CDR2 SVGIG (reference sequence). Trimming took 2 bases from V and 0 from J, leaving 14 bases between them. The length of the CDR3 is 16 residues. The clonotype originates from a woman aged 55-75 years with lung cancer. V usage is TRBV30 and J usage is TRBJ1-5, with TRBD1 as a possible D gene (5 bases). Source material: PBMCs. CDR3 protein: CAWSTAYGGSNQPQHF. DNA of the CDR3: TGTGCCTGGAGTACCGCCTATGGGGGTAGCAATCAGCCCCAGCATTTT. Full variable domain (missing parts from reference TRBV30 and TRBJ1-5): SQTIHQWPATLVQPVGSPLSLECTVEGTSNPNLYWYRQAAGRGLQLLFYSVGIGQISSEVPQNLSASRPQDRQFILSSKKLLLSDSGFYLCAWSTAYGGSNQPQHFGDGTRLSIL.